This entry features one TCR beta chain sequence. Its target is unknown. The sample comes from a study of cytomegalovirus exposure and HLA in healthy donors. Looking at the study overall: About 80 million unique TCR sequences came from HLA-typed donors in an early release.

V was shortened by 3 bases and J by 0 bases, with 12 bases between the two germline ends. The length of the CDR3 is 15 residues. Germline V gene data show CDR1 as GTSNPN and CDR2 as SVGIG (reference sequence). In the PCR, 60 Vbeta and 13 Jbeta primers were used. The repertoire was sequenced with immunoSEQ multiplex PCR; TCRdb's copy has only in-frame clones and lacks some. Counted here are approximately 140,000 clones, 60% to 80% occurring once; the ten biggest clones make up more than 0.75%. The study, taken as a whole, reports: The study recorded 160 or so TCR beta chains that were cytomegalovirus-associated.

Sequenced material: PBMCs. The TCR originated in a man between 18 and 29 years old in good health and CMV-seronegative. The chain links TRBV30 to TRBJ2-1, with a tentative D call TRBD1 (6 bases). CDR3 region: CAWRGGRSSYNEQFF. The CDR3 DNA sequence: TGTGCCTGGAGAGGGGGACGGAGCTCCTACAATGAGCAGTTCTTC.